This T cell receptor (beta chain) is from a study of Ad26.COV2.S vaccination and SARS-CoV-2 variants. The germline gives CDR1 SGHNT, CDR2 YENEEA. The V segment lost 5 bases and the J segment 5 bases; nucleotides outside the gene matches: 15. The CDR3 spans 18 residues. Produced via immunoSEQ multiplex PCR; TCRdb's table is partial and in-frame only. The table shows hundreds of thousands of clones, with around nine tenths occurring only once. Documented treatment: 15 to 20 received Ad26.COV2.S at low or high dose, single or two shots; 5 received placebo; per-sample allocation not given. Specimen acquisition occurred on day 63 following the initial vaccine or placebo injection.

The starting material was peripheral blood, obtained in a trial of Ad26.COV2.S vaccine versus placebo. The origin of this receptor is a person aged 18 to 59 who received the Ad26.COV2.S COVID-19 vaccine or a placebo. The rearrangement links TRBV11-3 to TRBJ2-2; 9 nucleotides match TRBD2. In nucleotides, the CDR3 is TGTGCCAGCAGCCCCCGGTTGGGTAGCGGGAGTCGTACCGGGGAGCTGTTTTTT. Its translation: CASSPRLGSGSRTGELFF.